These 11 T cell receptor beta chains share one sample of origin, sequenced in a study of T cells in Graves' hyperthyroidism and ophthalmopathy. RNA transcripts served as the template for amplifying TCR beta CDR3 regions. TCR CDR3 regions were first amplified by RT-PCR with HTBI primers. Via MiXCR, TCRdb re-called the multiplex PCR reads, giving one row per CDR3 protein. The sample yields hundreds of thousands of distinct CDR3 sequences, about 15% seen once. The specimen sequenced was blood. The receptor set was obtained from a man between 18 and 29 years old with Graves' ophthalmopathy.

The sample holds many counts of this clonotype. In DNA, the CDR3 is TGTGCCAGCACCGACACGGGACAGCCCTACGAGCAGTACTTC. It encodes CASTDTGQPYEQYF. V gene TRBV7-9 combines with J gene TRBJ2-7; 7 nucleotides match TRBD1. The J segment lost 2 bases and the V segment lost 7 bases, leaving 8 bases of the junction unmatched. This CDR3 is built from 14 residues. Germline V gene lookup returns CDR1 SEHNR and CDR2 FQNEAQ (reference sequence). The variable domain in full, with the rest retrieved from reference TRBV7-9 and TRBJ2-7, is DTGVSQNPRHKITKRGQNVTFRCDPISEHNRLYWYRQTLGQGPEFLTYFQNEAQLEKSRLLSDRFSAERPKGSFSTLEIQRTEQGDSAMYLCASTDTGQPYEQYFGPGTRLTVT.

At least ten counts were recorded for this clonotype. The chain has TRBV11-2 and TRBJ2-3; D unresolved. The V end was cut by 6 bases, the J end by 3 bases, with 22 bases between. Germline-derived CDR1 and CDR2 are SGHAT and FQNNGV. The CDR3 consists of 17 residues. For the CDR3, the DNA is TGTGCCAGCAGTTTTAGGGTGGCGAGCCCTCCAACAGATACGCAGTATTTT. Its protein is CASSFRVASPPTDTQYF. Full variable domain (remainder filled in from reference TRBV11-2 and TRBJ2-3): EAGVAQSPRYKIIEKRQSVAFWCNPISGHATLYWYQQILGQGPKLLIQFQNNGVVDDSQLPKDRFSAERLKGVDSTLKIQPAKLEDSAVYLCASSFRVASPPTDTQYFGPGTRLTVL.

This clonotype has a count of ten or more. The chain couples TRBV2 to TRBJ1-1; TRBD1 agrees at 11 bases. There are 15 residues in the CDR3. The trim removed 3 bases at V and 5 bases at J, leaving 5 bases unmatched. The germline V gene encodes CDR1 SNHLY and CDR2 FYNNEI. This chain's CDR3 is CASSDPGTGGTEAFF. CDR3 DNA: TGTGCCAGCAGTGATCCTGGGACAGGGGGTACTGAAGCTTTCTTT.

The chain joins TRBV6-5 to TRBJ2-2, with 7 nucleotides matching TRBD1. Looked up from germline, CDR1 is MNHEY and CDR2 is SVGAGI. The CDR3 spans 15 residues. Trimming removed 2 bases from V and 1 base from J; junction bases left unmatched: 1. The CDR3 DNA reads as TGTGCCAGCAGTTACGGGACAGTGAACACCGGGGAGCTGTTTTTT. Translation gives CASSYGTVNTGELFF.

The gene calls are TRBV9 and TRBJ2-7; TRBD2 aligns across 9 bases. With 3 bases clipped from V and 0 bases from J, the junction kept 4 bases outside the gene matches. This CDR3 contains 15 residues. Germline-derived CDR1 and CDR2 are SGDLS and YYNGEE. The CDR3 protein is CASSAQAGGSYEQYF. The DNA for the CDR3 is TGTGCCAGCAGCGCCCAAGCGGGGGGCTCCTACGAGCAGTACTTC.

This clonotype was seen a few times. The chain employs TRBV3-1 and TRBJ2-7; possible D gene TRBD2, 5 bases. Germline V gene sequence: CDR1 LGHDT, CDR2 YNNKEL (reference sequence). This CDR3 is built from 14 residues. V was cut by 7 bases and J by 1 base, with 14 bases left in between. CDR3 protein: CASTLSGSSYEQYF. Written as DNA, the CDR3 is TGTGCCAGCACCCTAAGCGGTTCATCCTACGAGCAGTACTTC.

This clonotype was counted many times. The chain employs TRBV29-1 and TRBJ2-7; D gene unclear. V gave up 5 bases and J gave up 3 bases, with 8 bases separating them. This CDR3 comprises 11 residues. The germline V gene encodes CDR1 SQVTM and CDR2 ANQGSEA. In DNA, the CDR3 is TGCAGCGTTTTGGTGGGCTACGAGCAGTACTTC. Its translation is CSVLVGYEQYF.

This clonotype was seen a handful of times. The V call is TRBV24-1, the J call TRBJ2-3; D might be TRBD1 or TRBD2, each matching 5 bases. The V end lost 0 bases, the J end lost 3 bases, and 9 bases lay between the germline ends. The CDR3 is 15 amino acids. CDR1 KGHDR and CDR2 SFDVKD come from the germline V gene. In DNA, the CDR3 is TGTGCCACCAGTGATTTGGGGGACGGAACAGATACGCAGTATTTT. It codes for CATSDLGDGTDTQYF.

In its sample, this clonotype was seen many times. The V gene is TRBV30, the J gene TRBJ2-2, with D hard to call. Trimming took off 0 bases at V and 5 bases at J, with 13 bases between the two ends. Germline CDR1 and CDR2: GTSNPN and SVGIG (reference sequence). This CDR3 has 15 residues. CDR3 protein: CAWSVQRVGTGELFF. DNA for the CDR3: TGTGCCTGGAGTGTACAAAGGGTCGGAACCGGGGAGCTGTTTTTT.

This chain's CDR3 is CASSPWTGGPRDTEAFF. As DNA, the CDR3 is TGTGCCAGCTCACCATGGACAGGGGGGCCCAGGGACACTGAAGCTTTCTTT. The chain has TRBV18 and TRBJ1-1; 10 positions match TRBD1. Unmatched junction bases numbered 9, after V lost 2 bases and J lost 3 bases. Germline V lookup: CDR1 KGHSH, CDR2 LQKENI. CDR3 length: 17 residues.

This clonotype has a count of ten or more. V gene TRBV9 combines with J gene TRBJ1-2; D unresolved. Germline V CDR1 and CDR2: SGDLS, YYNGEE. Trimming took off 4 bases at V and 8 bases at J, with 12 bases between the two ends. The CDR3 has 12 amino acids. CDR3 region: CASSRILKGYTF. CDR3 in DNA: TGTGCCAGCAGCAGGATTCTAAAAGGCTACACCTTC.